The 4 T cell receptor beta chains in this list originate from one sample, sequenced in a study of OX40 agonist ivuxolimab in advanced cancers. The protocol was immunoSEQ multiplex PCR, while the TCRdb copy is restricted to in-frame clones and leaves out a portion. The table lists 87,000 or so clones, more than 75% of them singletons, with roughly 1.5% in the top ten. The sample here was CD4+ or CD8+ T cells sorted from blood, taken in a trial of the OX40 agonist ivuxolimab. These receptors came from an adult with an advanced solid tumor such as melanoma, head and neck, liver or kidney cancer.

As DNA, the CDR3 is TGCAGCGTTGAGGAGGGGGGGAACTATGGCTACACCTTC. It is translated as CSVEEGGNYGYTF. The rearrangement joins TRBV29-1 to TRBJ1-2; a possible D gene is TRBD1 (6 bases). Germline assignment: CDR1 SQVTM and CDR2 ANQGSEA. The CDR3 extends over 13 amino acids. Trimming shortened V by 3 bases and J by 2 bases, and 10 bases separated the two germline ends.

In its sample, this clone was seen a few times. This sequence joins TRBV5-8 and TRBJ1-5, with D perhaps matching TRBD1 (6 bases). The V gene's germline CDR1 is SGHTS and CDR2 YDEGEE. The CDR3 has 15 amino acids. The V end was cut by 0 bases, the J end by 3 bases, with 10 bases between. CDR3 DNA sequence: TGTGCCAGCAGCTTGGAGCGACAGGCCAATCAGCCCCAGCATTTT. It codes for CASSLERQANQPQHF.

The V call is TRBV19, the J call TRBJ2-1; D perhaps matches TRBD2 (6 bases). V was cut by 8 bases and J by 5 bases, with 19 bases left in between. This CDR3 is 15 amino acids long. Germline CDR1 LNHDA, CDR2 SQIVND (reference sequence). Here the CDR3 reads CASSSEGAWNNEQFF. The DNA of the CDR3 is TGTGCCAGTTCCTCGGAGGGCGCTTGGAACAATGAGCAGTTCTTC. Combining the CDR3 with reference TRBV19 and TRBJ2-1 gives the whole variable domain DGGITQSPKYLFRKEGQNVTLSCEQNLNHDAMYWYRQDPGQGLRLIYYSQIVNDFQKGDIAEGYSVSREKKESFPLTVTSAQKNPTAFYLCASSSEGAWNNEQFFGPGTRLTVL.

The chain recombines TRBV6-5 with TRBJ1-1; TRBD1 matches at 7 bases. The ends lost 0 bases at V and 1 base at J; junction bases unmatched: 2. From germline, CDR1 is MNHEY and CDR2 SVGAGI. The length of the CDR3 is 15 residues. The CDR3 region is CASSYSRDRNTEAFF. The CDR3 nucleotides are TGTGCCAGCAGTTACTCTAGGGACAGGAACACTGAAGCTTTCTTT.